These 25 T cell receptor beta chains originate from one sample sequenced in a study of cytomegalovirus exposure and HLA in healthy donors. PCR was performed using 60 Vbeta and 13 Jbeta primers. Measured with immunoSEQ multiplex PCR; TCRdb has only the in-frame clones, and not every one. This table holds approximately 89,000 clones, roughly two thirds found once. The sequenced sample consisted of PBMCs. Receptors originate from a female donor in good health and CMV-seronegative.

The chain carries TRBV6-1 and TRBJ1-1; TRBD1 might be the D (5 bases). The V end lost 8 bases, the J end lost 2 bases, and 15 bases lay between the germline ends. The CDR3 loop spans 14 amino acids. CDR1 MNHNS and CDR2 SASEGT come from the germline V gene. The CDR3 is CASQNQGLNTEAFF. The CDR3 DNA is TGTGCCAGCCAAAACCAGGGACTAAACACTGAAGCTTTCTTT.

To note about this clone: The junction departs from the called germline gene at one end, perhaps through a read error. This chain links TRBV28 with TRBJ2-3; 10 positions match TRBD2. This CDR3 region has 17 residues. Germline V lookup: CDR1 MDHEN, CDR2 SYDVKM. This chain's CDR3 is CVSSSPTGTSGTDTQYF. The CDR3 DNA reads TGTGTCAGCAGTTCTCCAACCGGGACTAGCGGCACAGATACGCAGTATTTT. The full variable domain, with the rest looked up from reference TRBV28 and TRBJ2-3, is DVKVTQSSRYLVKRTGEKVFLECVQDMDHENMFWYRQDPGLGLRLIYFSYDVKMKEKGDIPEGYSVSREKKERFSLILESASTNQTSMYLCVSSSPTGTSGTDTQYFGPGTRLTVL.

The chain carries TRBV5-5 and TRBJ2-7; D possibly corresponds to TRBD1 (6 bases). From germline, CDR1 is SGHKS and CDR2 YYEKEE (reference sequence). V shed 4 bases and J shed 3 bases, with 14 bases lying between them. The CDR3 has 14 amino acids. CDR3 nucleotide sequence: TGTGCCAGCAGCCCCGGACAGAGAGGCTACGAGCAGTACTTC. It codes for CASSPGQRGYEQYF. The complete variable domain, with remaining parts taken from reference TRBV5-5 and TRBJ2-7, reads DAGVTQSPTHLIKTRGQQVTLRCSPISGHKSVSWYQQVLGQGPQFIFQYYEKEERGRGNFPDRFSARQFPNYSSELNVNALLLGDSALYLCASSPGQRGYEQYFGPGTRLTVT.

J is TRBJ1-2 and V is TRBV30; a possible D gene is TRBD1 (6 bases). There are 18 residues in the CDR3. Germline CDR1 GTSNPN, CDR2 SVGIG (reference sequence). The V and J ends lost 0 bases and 7 bases respectively, with 27 bases between them. The CDR3 is CAWSVSRGHRVGNAGYTF. The CDR3 DNA sequence: TGTGCCTGGAGTGTCAGTAGGGGTCACAGGGTTGGGAACGCTGGCTACACCTTC.

The chain employs TRBV6-1 and TRBJ2-5; 14 bases agree with TRBD2. The CDR3 is made up of 15 amino acids. The germline gives CDR1 MNHNS, CDR2 SASEGT. V gave up 7 bases and J gave up 7 bases; unmatched junction bases: 8. CDR3: CASKGTSGSEGTQYF. The DNA for the CDR3 is TGTGCCAGCAAGGGGACTAGCGGGAGTGAGGGGACCCAGTACTTC.

This clone has more than one count but fewer than ten. In DNA form, the CDR3 reads TGCGCCAGCAGCTCGATACGGACAGGGGCTTTCACAGATACGCAGTATTTT. Translating gives CASSSIRTGAFTDTQYF. The V gene is TRBV5-1, the J gene TRBJ2-3; 9 bases are a match to TRBD1. CDR1 is SGHRS, CDR2 YFSETQ, per germline. CDR3 length: 17 residues. J lost 2 bases, V lost 3 bases, and 10 bases had no gene match. Full variable domain (rest looked up from reference TRBV5-1 and TRBJ2-3): KAGVTQTPRYLIKTRGQQVTLSCSPISGHRSVSWYQQTPGQGLQFLFEYFSETQRNKGNFPGRFSGRQFSNSRSEMNVSTLELGDSALYLCASSSIRTGAFTDTQYFGPGTRLTVL.

The table lists this clone with a few counts. V usage is TRBV27 and J usage is TRBJ2-1; 12 nucleotides agree with TRBD2. The CDR3 covers 15 residues. The ends lost 6 bases at V and 5 bases at J; junction bases unmatched: 5. Per germline, CDR1 MNHEY and CDR2 SMNVEV (reference sequence). CDR3 coding DNA: TGTGCCAGCAGCCCGTGGACTAGCGGGAACAATGAGCAGTTCTTC. Amino acids: CASSPWTSGNNEQFF.

The rearrangement uses TRBV5-1 and TRBJ2-1, with 11 positions matching TRBD2. Per the germline V gene, CDR1 is SGHRS and CDR2 is YFSETQ. This CDR3 has 15 residues. V lost 1 base and J lost 7; bases outside the gene matches: 4. DNA of the CDR3: TGCGCCAGCAGCTTGACTAGCGGGAGTGGTAATGAGCAGTTCTTC. Protein: CASSLTSGSGNEQFF.

The chain combines TRBV5-3 with TRBJ2-5; a possible D gene is TRBD1 (6 bases). TRBV5-3 is treated as an ORF (open reading frame) with a function not yet certain. Trimming stripped 7 bases from V and 7 bases from J, with 14 bases between. The length of the CDR3 is 12 residues. The CDR3 DNA follows: TGTGCCAGAGGAAAACAGGGAACGACCCAGTACTTC. Protein sequence: CARGKQGTTQYF.

The chain joins TRBV30 to TRBJ2-2, with D possibly matching TRBD1 (6 bases). Trimming left V 5 bases short and J 0 bases short, with 10 bases between. CDR1 and CDR2 (germline): GTSNPN, SVGIG (reference sequence). The CDR3 has 14 amino acids. The CDR3 loop reads CAWGKGANTGELFF. Written as DNA, the CDR3 is TGTGCCTGGGGCAAGGGGGCGAACACCGGGGAGCTGTTTTTT.

In this sample, this clone turned up a few times. The chain uses TRBV2 and TRBJ1-1; TRBD1 is a possible D gene (6 bases). V lost 9 bases and J 7 bases, leaving 18 bases between the germline ends. This CDR3 comprises 13 residues. Germline V gene data show CDR1 as SNHLY and CDR2 as FYNNEI. In nucleotides, the CDR3 is TGTGCCAGTATTCTCGGGACACACAGTGAAGCTTTCTTT. Amino acid sequence: CASILGTHSEAFF. Full variable domain (remainder filled in from reference TRBV2 and TRBJ1-1): EPEVTQTPSHQVTQMGQEVILRCVPISNHLYFYWYRQILGQKVEFLVSFYNNEISEKSEIFDDQFSVERPDGSNFTLKIRSTKLEDSAMYFCASILGTHSEAFFGQGTRLTVV.

The CDR3 reads CASSVASSFNEQFF. The CDR3 nucleotides read TGTGCCAGCAGCGTAGCCTCTAGCTTCAATGAGCAGTTCTTC. The chain recombines TRBV9 with TRBJ2-1, with D possibly TRBD2 on 5 matching bases. Trimming stripped 0 bases from V and 6 bases from J, with 10 bases between. The CDR3 has 14 residues. Germline assignment: CDR1 SGDLS and CDR2 YYNGEE.

This sequence joins TRBV29-1 and TRBJ2-2; 11 bases line up with TRBD1. This CDR3 has 14 amino acids. V dropped 6 bases and J dropped 6; count of bases not matched to a gene: 6. Germline-derived CDR1 and CDR2 are SQVTM and ANQGSEA. CDR3 in DNA: TGCAGCGTCCGGGACAGGGGGGAGGCCGGGGAGCTGTTTTTT. Protein: CSVRDRGEAGELFF.

The rearrangement links TRBV11-2 to TRBJ1-2; D might be TRBD1 (6 bases). CDR3 length: 9 amino acids. CDR1 SGHAT and CDR2 FQNNGV come from the germline V gene. The CDR3 loop reads CADSHGYTF. The CDR3 DNA reads TGTGCGGACAGTCATGGCTACACCTTC.

The genes are TRBV9 and TRBJ2-5, with 9 bases fitting TRBD2. Unmatched junction bases numbered 4, after V lost 0 bases and J lost 4 bases. Germline lookup yields CDR1 SGDLS and CDR2 YYNGEE. CDR3 length: 15 residues. The CDR3 here is CASSVEAGGGETQYF. The CDR3 coding sequence is TGTGCCAGCAGCGTAGAAGCGGGAGGTGGAGAGACCCAGTACTTC.

The chain combines TRBV4-1 with TRBJ2-3, with 7 bases fitting TRBD2. V lost 4 bases and J lost 2; bases outside the gene matches: 6. The V gene's germline CDR1 is MGHRA and CDR2 YSYEKL. CDR3 size: 15 residues. Here the CDR3 reads CASSPLAGYTDTQYF. The CDR3 nucleotides are TGCGCCAGCAGCCCCTTAGCGGGTTACACAGATACGCAGTATTTT.

The J gene is TRBJ2-1, the V gene TRBV4-2, with 11 bases identical to TRBD2. The CDR3 contains 16 residues. V lost 0 bases to trimming and J lost 6 bases; unmatched junction nucleotides: 4. Germline V gives CDR1 LGHNA, CDR2 YNFKEQ. The CDR3 DNA sequence: TGTGCCAGCAGCCAAGATCCTAGCGGGGGGTCCAATGAGCAGTTCTTC. Translating gives CASSQDPSGGSNEQFF.

The J gene is TRBJ2-7, the V gene TRBV5-6; the match to TRBD1 covers 7 bases. Unmatched junction bases numbered 11, after V lost 3 bases and J lost 5 bases. The CDR3 extends over 15 amino acids. Germline CDR1 SGHDT, CDR2 YYEEEE. CDR3 region: CASSSDSRDSDEQYF. The CDR3 region has the DNA TGTGCCAGCAGCTCGGACAGCCGGGACAGTGACGAGCAGTACTTC.

This clone appeared a few times. The chain combines TRBV10-2 with TRBJ1-4; D is unresolved. Trimming removed 8 bases at V and 4 bases at J, with 26 bases between. CDR1 is WSHSY and CDR2 is SAAADI in the germline V gene. The CDR3 is 18 amino acids. The CDR3 is CASGLGSNNFLGNEKLFF. CDR3 bases: TGCGCCAGCGGACTTGGATCCAACAACTTCCTGGGTAATGAAAAACTGTTTTTT.

This clone showed up just a few times. CDR3 region: CASSLKGTSGGPSGDTQYF. The CDR3 coding sequence is TGTGCCAGCAGCTTAAAAGGGACTAGCGGGGGGCCCAGCGGGGATACGCAGTATTTT. This rearrangement joins TRBV11-2 to TRBJ2-3; 15 bases are a match to TRBD2. Losses at the gene ends were 2 bases for V and 6 bases for J; bases not matched to a gene: 12. The CDR3 consists of 19 residues. From germline, CDR1 is SGHAT and CDR2 FQNNGV.

The rearrangement uses TRBV18 and TRBJ1-2; D might be TRBD1 (6 bases). Germline V lookup: CDR1 KGHSH, CDR2 LQKENI. Trimming pared 6 bases from V and 11 bases from J, leaving 13 bases between. The CDR3 runs to 11 residues. The CDR3 spells CASSPGGRYTF. CDR3 nucleotides: TGTGCCAGCTCCCCCGGGGGGCGTTACACCTTC. Drawing the rest from reference TRBV18 and TRBJ1-2, the complete variable domain is NAGVMQNPRHLVRRRGQEARLRCSPMKGHSHVYWYRQLPEEGLKFMVYLQKENIIDESGMPKERFSAEFPKEGPSILRIQQVVRGDSAAYFCASSPGGRYTFGSGTRLTVV.

This sequence joins TRBV11-3 and TRBJ2-2, with 9 bases lining up with TRBD2. Germline CDR1 and CDR2: SGHNT and YENEEA. This CDR3 comprises 14 residues. V was pared by 3 bases and J by 8 bases, with 4 bases of the junction left unmatched. CDR3 coding DNA: TGTGCCAGCAGCTTCATAGCGGGAGCGGGGGAGCTGTTTTTT. Translation: CASSFIAGAGELFF.

The chain employs TRBV14 and TRBJ1-4; a weak D match, TRBD1 (6 bases). Trimming took 4 bases from V and 0 from J, leaving 6 bases between them. The CDR3 runs to 14 residues. Germline values: CDR1 SGHDN, CDR2 FVKESK. The CDR3 loop reads CASSRTATNEKLFF. The CDR3 region has the DNA TGTGCCAGCAGCCGGACAGCAACTAATGAAAAACTGTTTTTT.

Only one count was recorded for this clone. The gene calls are TRBV5-1 and TRBJ1-1, with TRBD1 as a possible D gene (6 bases). V was trimmed by 7 bases and J by 5 bases, leaving 12 bases between them. This CDR3 comprises 12 residues. Germline V CDR1 and CDR2: SGHRS, YFSETQ. In nucleotides, the CDR3 is TGCGCCAGCTCGGATACAGGGACTGAAGCTTTCTTT. Encoded protein: CASSDTGTEAFF.

About this clone: One end of the junction is discordant with germline, which a read error may explain. At the DNA level, this CDR3 is encoded by other sequences in the same sample as well. The chain couples TRBV13 to TRBJ1-2; 7 nucleotides match TRBD1. The CDR3 is made up of 13 amino acids. CDR1 and CDR2 (germline): PRHDT, FYEKMQ (reference sequence). This CDR3 is CASRQQGTGGYTF. Written as DNA, the CDR3 is TGCGCCAGCAGGCAACAGGGGACCGGTGGCTACACCTTC. Variable domain in full (rest from reference TRBV13 and TRBJ1-2): AAGVIQSPRHLIKEKRETATLKCYPIPRHDTVYWYQQGPGQDPQFLISFYEKMQSDKGSIPDRFSAQQFSDYHSELNMSSLELGDSALYFCASRQQGTGGYTFGSGTRLTVV.